Sequencing of this T cell receptor (beta chain) was carried out in a study of cytomegalovirus exposure and HLA in healthy donors. On the study more broadly: From 150 million to 200 million T cells, an earlier analysis saw under 140 million unique TCR beta sequences.

The V gene's germline CDR1 is SGHAT and CDR2 FQNNGV. This CDR3 is built from 18 residues. Trimming took 1 base from V and 5 from J, leaving 23 bases between them. Study-level points and caveats: In the analysis, some V segments, TRBV6-2 and TRBV6-3 included, were excluded as indistinguishable. A classifier reportedly called cytomegalovirus status with high sensitivity and specificity.

Comment on this clone: Antigen: not known.

The PCR contained 60 Vbeta and 13 Jbeta primers. The repertoire was sequenced with immunoSEQ multiplex PCR; TCRdb's copy has only in-frame clones and lacks some. The sample lists more than 140,000 clones, 82% seen once, with 5% to 6.5% in the top ten. Sequenced input: PBMCs. The rearrangement links TRBV11-2 to TRBJ2-5; D remains ambiguous. The source is a man between 25 and 39 years old in good health and CMV-seropositive. CDR3: CASSLGRRSSPQRETQYF. CDR3 coding DNA: TGTGCCAGCAGCTTAGGGAGAAGATCCTCCCCACAACGGGAGACCCAGTACTTC.